The 20 T cell receptor beta chains in this list originate from one sample, sequenced in a study of technical replicates of blood from a handful of donors. Profiled with immunoSEQ multiplex PCR; TCRdb holds only in-frame clones, not every one. The sample contains tens of thousands of clones, roughly 92% of which appear only once. The sequencing input was T cells isolated from PBMCs. The receptors stem from a human donor in good health.

The V gene is TRBV5-4, the J gene TRBJ2-7; 10 bases are shared with TRBD1. The V gene's germline CDR1 is SGHNT and CDR2 YYREEE (reference sequence). Trimming removed 0 bases from V and 13 bases from J; junction bases left unmatched: 16. The CDR3 totals 16 residues. The CDR3 nucleotides are TGTGCCAGCAGCTTGGGTCAGGACAGGGGGTTTTATCGGCTTTACTTC. Protein sequence: CASSLGQDRGFYRLYF.

The V call is TRBV2, the J call TRBJ2-1; maybe TRBD2 (6 bases). The CDR3 has 14 residues. Germline assignment: CDR1 SNHLY and CDR2 FYNNEI. Between the trimmed V and J ends, which lost 4 bases and 3 bases, there was a span of 10 bases. The CDR3 DNA follows: TGTGCCAGCAGTGTGGAGGGGAGCTACAATGAGCAGTTCTTC. Translating it yields CASSVEGSYNEQFF.

The CDR3 bases are TGCGCCAGCAGCCAAGAGTCGGGGGACGCACGGGTACAGCCCCAGCATTTT. Residues: CASSQESGDARVQPQHF. The V call is TRBV4-1, the J call TRBJ1-5, with D perhaps matching TRBD1 (5 bases). Looked up from germline, CDR1 is MGHRA and CDR2 is YSYEKL. Trimming took off 0 bases at V and 7 bases at J, with 19 bases between the two ends. This CDR3 comprises 17 residues.

The chain carries TRBV4-1 and TRBJ2-1; 13 bases map to TRBD2. The CDR3 has 17 amino acids. Germline CDR1 MGHRA, CDR2 YSYEKL. The V and J ends lost 3 bases and 8 bases, in that order; junction bases with no gene match: 10. The CDR3 DNA is TGCGCCAGCAGCCAGGGGCCTGGACTAGCGGGGGTGGATGAGCAGTTCTTC. Encoded protein: CASSQGPGLAGVDEQFF.

This chain connects TRBV6-5 to TRBJ1-1, with 8 bases lining up with TRBD1. The CDR3 length is 16 residues. Germline V lookup: CDR1 MNHEY, CDR2 SVGAGI. V dropped 0 bases and J dropped 5; count of bases not matched to a gene: 8. The CDR3 protein is CASSYSAGGPGTEAFF. As DNA, the CDR3 is TGTGCCAGCAGTTACTCGGCAGGGGGCCCGGGGACTGAAGCTTTCTTT.

The chain links TRBV27 to TRBJ2-7; perhaps TRBD1 as D (5 bases). Germline V lookup: CDR1 MNHEY, CDR2 SMNVEV (reference sequence). Trimming left V 6 bases short and J 2 bases short, with 5 bases between. The CDR3 consists of 11 residues. CDR3 protein: CASRQAYEQYF. CDR3 nucleotide sequence: TGTGCCAGCAGACAGGCCTACGAGCAGTACTTC.

CDR3 in DNA: TGTGCCAGCAGGACAGGACAGGGGGCCCCAAACGAGCAGTACTTC. Amino acids: CASRTGQGAPNEQYF. This rearrangement joins TRBV28 to TRBJ2-7, with TRBD1 identical over 11 bases. With V trimmed by 6 bases and J by 5 bases, 9 bases remained unmatched. CDR1 and CDR2 from the germline V gene are MDHEN and SYDVKM. The CDR3 covers 15 residues.

The V call is TRBV4-2, the J call TRBJ2-7; 7 bases align to TRBD1. The CDR3 loop spans 16 amino acids. The V and J ends lost 3 bases and 2 bases, in that order; junction bases with no gene match: 10. Germline lookup yields CDR1 LGHNA and CDR2 YNFKEQ. The CDR3 region is CASSQGLSGTAYEQYF. The DNA of the CDR3 is TGTGCCAGCAGCCAGGGGCTGTCCGGGACAGCCTACGAGCAGTACTTC.

This clone was observed a few times. The V and J genes are TRBV30 and TRBJ1-2; D call uncertain. The CDR3 is 14 residues long. V lost 1 base to trimming and J lost 7 bases, with 16 bases between them. From germline, CDR1 is GTSNPN and CDR2 SVGIG (reference sequence). The CDR3 bases are TGTGCCTGGAGTGCAGGAGGGAGATCAAGTGGCTACACCTTC. As protein: CAWSAGGRSSGYTF.

J is TRBJ2-3 and V is TRBV29-1, with 9 bases identical to TRBD1. The CDR3 spans 17 residues. CDR1 is SQVTM, CDR2 ANQGSEA, per germline. J gave up 6 bases and V 5 bases, and 18 bases lay outside the gene matches. The chain's CDR3 is CSVPPRPGTGSLDTQYF. CDR3 nucleotides: TGCAGCGTTCCGCCAAGGCCCGGGACAGGGTCATTGGATACGCAGTATTTT.

This rearrangement joins TRBV28 to TRBJ1-5; tentative D call: TRBD1 (6 bases). The germline V and J ends were trimmed by 3 bases and 1 base, with 13 bases remaining between them. CDR3 length: 16 residues. From germline, CDR1 is MDHEN and CDR2 SYDVKM. CDR3 loop: CASSFRGGASNQPQHF. For the CDR3, the DNA is TGTGCCAGCAGTTTTCGGGGGGGCGCGAGCAATCAGCCCCAGCATTTT.

The V call is TRBV30, the J call TRBJ1-5; TRBD1 is a possible D gene (6 bases). Deletions cut 5 bases from V and 7 bases from J, with 12 bases between. The CDR3 is made up of 12 amino acids. CDR1 GTSNPN and CDR2 SVGIG come from the germline V gene (reference sequence). For the CDR3, the DNA is TGTGCCTGGGATGGGGGCGGCCAGCCCCAGCATTTT. Translating gives CAWDGGGQPQHF.

The CDR3 region has the DNA TGCGCCAGCAGCGGTGGACTAGCGGGGCGCACAGATACGCAGTATTTT. Its translation is CASSGGLAGRTDTQYF. V and J are TRBV10-1 and TRBJ2-3; TRBD2 agrees at 12 bases. The junction had 5 bases not matched to a gene; V was cut back by 6 bases and J by 1 base. The V gene's germline CDR1 is WNHNN and CDR2 SYGVQD (reference sequence). This CDR3 spans 16 amino acids.

This chain's CDR3 is CASSSSGTRRNTIYF. In nucleotides, the CDR3 is TGTGCCAGCAGCTCAAGCGGGACACGAAGAAACACCATATATTTT. This sequence joins TRBV13 and TRBJ1-3; tentatively, D is TRBD1 (6 bases). From germline, CDR1 is PRHDT and CDR2 FYEKMQ (reference sequence). V was trimmed by 4 bases and J by 5 bases, leaving 15 bases between them. The CDR3 runs to 15 residues.

This chain connects TRBV13 to TRBJ1-1; TRBD1 matches 8 bases. With 5 bases clipped from V and 1 base from J, the junction kept 12 bases outside the gene matches. Germline CDR1 reads PRHDT; CDR2 reads FYEKMQ (reference sequence). This CDR3 has 17 amino acids. CDR3 sequence reads: CASSQGQVTVGNTEAFF. CDR3 DNA: TGTGCCAGCAGCCAGGGACAGGTGACGGTCGGGAACACTGAAGCTTTCTTT.

J is TRBJ1-5 and V is TRBV30; D is uncertain. There are 13 residues in the CDR3. V was cut by 2 bases and J by 3 bases, with 8 bases left in between. Germline V lookup: CDR1 GTSNPN, CDR2 SVGIG (reference sequence). The CDR3: CAWSTSFNQPQHF. CDR3 nucleotides: TGTGCCTGGAGTACTAGTTTCAATCAGCCCCAGCATTTT.

The V gene is TRBV19, the J gene TRBJ2-5; 14 nucleotides agree with TRBD2. Germline V lookup: CDR1 LNHDA, CDR2 SQIVND (reference sequence). The V gene end was trimmed by 5 bases and the J gene end by 5 bases; junction bases not matched to a gene: 7. CDR3 length: 16 residues. The CDR3 nucleotides are TGTGCCAGTAGTGAGCAGGGACTAGCGGGAGCCGAGACCCAGTACTTC. Its protein product is CASSEQGLAGAETQYF.

CDR3 residues: CASNPGGAPYNEQFF. CDR3 nucleotides: TGTGCCAGCAACCCGGGGGGGGCGCCTTACAATGAGCAGTTCTTC. This chain links TRBV5-4 with TRBJ2-1; 8 bases align to TRBD2. The V segment lost 6 bases and the J segment 4 bases; nucleotides outside the gene matches: 9. In germline, CDR1 is SGHNT, CDR2 YYREEE (reference sequence). This CDR3 is built from 15 residues.

This rearrangement joins TRBV30 to TRBJ1-4, with TRBD1 as a possible D gene (6 bases). This CDR3 is 15 amino acids long. The ends were cut back, 0 bases at V and 8 bases at J, with 16 bases in the middle. The germline CDR1 and CDR2 sequences are GTSNPN and SVGIG (reference sequence). The CDR3 DNA follows: TGTGCCTGGAGTGTACTCACAGGGTCGGTAGAAAAACTGTTTTTT. It encodes CAWSVLTGSVEKLFF.

The rearrangement uses TRBV13 and TRBJ1-2; D is unresolved. This CDR3 comprises 16 residues. The germline V gene has CDR1 PRHDT and CDR2 FYEKMQ (reference sequence). Trimming pared 0 bases from V and 8 bases from J, leaving 19 bases between. The CDR3 region has the DNA TGTGCCAGCAGCTTAGGCGGAGAGTCCAACCGTGTCGGCTACACCTTC. This sequence encodes CASSLGGESNRVGYTF.